This T cell receptor (beta chain) was sequenced for a study of T-cell memory formation after mild COVID-19. Overall study results and limits: Clones shrinking from day 15 to 85 showed even CD4/CD8 mixes; later expanders tilted CD4+.

UMIs and sample barcodes were carried by the TCR alpha and TCR beta cDNA libraries that 5'RACE produced using constant-segment primers. TCRdb re-analysed the 5' RACE reads in MiXCR, keeping a single row per CDR3 protein. The table has around 99,000 distinct CDR3 sequences, approximately 15% seen once. Germline V gives CDR1 MNHEY, CDR2 SVGAGI. V gave up 0 bases and J gave up 10 bases, with 13 bases separating them. The CDR3 totals 14 residues. In this sample, this clonotype turned up a few times. As yet, its antigen is unknown. Sequenced: PBMCs or a T cell subset sorted from them (not recorded which). J is TRBJ2-1 and V is TRBV6-5, with a tentative D call TRBD2 (6 bases). The TCR originated in a man aged 18 to 35 who had mild COVID-19 (a few samples of this study predate the infection). Cell type and time point are not known. CDR3 residues: CASSYSEGGGEQFF. DNA for the CDR3: TGTGCCAGCAGTTACTCCGAGGGAGGAGGGGAGCAGTTCTTC.